The text below deals with one T cell receptor beta chain. The antigen is not known. Following RNA extraction, reverse transcription yielded cDNA that acted as the sequencing template. Here immunoSEQ multiplex PCR was the method, and the copy in TCRdb shows in-frame clones only, minus some. The sample yields 200,000 or so clones, roughly 64% seen once. Treatment reported: oral pan-JAK inhibitor, 5-10 mg twice daily. This record belongs to a study of CD8+ T cells in alopecia areata. With V trimmed by 0 bases and J by 6 bases, 6 bases remained unmatched. The CDR3 has 17 residues. Germline V gene sequence: CDR1 SGHTS, CDR2 YDEGEE. Study-wide results and limits: Clonality in lesional scalp, especially alopecia totalis/universalis, exceeded that of normal scalp.

The input for sequencing was CD4+ T cells sorted from blood, taken at week 24, from a patient treated with tofacitinib. The V call is TRBV5-8, the J call TRBJ2-1; 13 nucleotides line up with TRBD2. The receptor was isolated from a human donor with alopecia areata. The CDR3 reads CASSLGLAGGLSNEQFF. In nucleotides, the CDR3 is TGTGCCAGCAGCTTGGGACTAGCGGGGGGACTTTCCAATGAGCAGTTCTTC.